Listed here are 22 T cell receptor beta chains from one sample, sequenced in a study of blood T cell repertoires in COVID-19 (dated by TCRdb to about 2020). The library was prepared using the immunoSEQ multiplex PCR assay. The clones in this table, taken by TCRdb from immuneACCESS, are in-frame only. Not every clone is retained; where verified, under half of the shortfall comes from an unresolved V gene, and the cause of the rest is unknown. Here the sample has around 250,000 clones; around 88% occur a single time. The ten largest clones represent more than 1% of the sample. Material for sequencing was PBMCs or T cells enriched from blood (not recorded which). These receptor sequences come from a woman aged 40 to 50 with acute COVID-19.

This clone was seen once. The V gene is TRBV5-1, the J gene TRBJ2-5, with D maybe TRBD2 (5 bases). The CDR3 totals 16 residues. The ends were cut back, 0 bases at V and 1 base at J, with 13 bases in the middle. Germline-derived CDR1 and CDR2 are SGHRS and YFSETQ. The CDR3 loop is CASSLASGTFQETQYF. CDR3 nucleotide sequence: TGCGCCAGCAGCTTGGCCTCGGGAACGTTCCAAGAGACCCAGTACTTC.

The rearrangement joins TRBV7-9 to TRBJ1-2; 7 positions match TRBD1. CDR1 is SEHNR, CDR2 FQNEAQ, per germline (reference sequence). Trimming at V came to 6 bases and at J to 4 bases, leaving 11 bases not matched to a gene. CDR3 size: 15 residues. The DNA for the CDR3 is TGTGCCAGCAGTCACAGGGACAGACTTCCCTATGGCTACACCTTC. Translating gives CASSHRDRLPYGYTF.

The chain carries TRBV7-2 and TRBJ2-2; D ambiguous. Germline CDR1 reads SGHTA; CDR2 reads FQGNSA. This CDR3 is 13 amino acids long. With 5 bases removed from V and 0 bases from J, the gap between germline ends came to 4 bases. CDR3 DNA sequence: TGTGCCAGCAGCCCAACGAACACCGGGGAGCTGTTTTTT. This translates into CASSPTNTGELFF.

J is TRBJ2-1 and V is TRBV7-9; D unresolved. The CDR3 length is 15 residues. Germline CDR1 SEHNR, CDR2 FQNEAQ (reference sequence). The V gene lost 3 bases and the J gene lost 5 bases, with 14 bases spanning the gap. This CDR3 is CASSLAAVGDNEQFF. CDR3 DNA sequence: TGTGCCAGCAGCTTGGCCGCGGTAGGCGACAATGAGCAGTTCTTC. Full variable domain (remainder filled in from reference TRBV7-9 and TRBJ2-1): DTGVSQNPRHKITKRGQNVTFRCDPISEHNRLYWYRQTLGQGPEFLTYFQNEAQLEKSRLLSDRFSAERPKGSFSTLEIQRTEQGDSAMYLCASSLAAVGDNEQFFGPGTRLTVL.

This chain joins TRBV24-1 and TRBJ2-1, with unresolved D. The V end lost 4 bases, the J end lost 6 bases, and 9 bases lay between the germline ends. Germline-derived CDR1 and CDR2 are KGHDR and SFDVKD. The CDR3 runs 13 residues. This CDR3 reads CATSESSVNEQFF. CDR3 DNA sequence: TGTGCCACCAGTGAATCTTCAGTCAATGAGCAGTTCTTC.

The rearrangement links TRBV9 to TRBJ1-1; 7 bases align to TRBD1. The CDR3 sequence is 14 residues long. Germline CDR1 and CDR2: SGDLS and YYNGEE. V lost 2 bases, J lost 1 base, and 2 bases stayed unmatched. The CDR3 DNA is TGTGCCAGCAGCGTCGACAGGGCGAACACTGAAGCTTTCTTT. Its protein is CASSVDRANTEAFF.

This rearrangement joins TRBV6-5 to TRBJ1-1; TRBD1 is a possible D gene (5 bases). Trimming shortened V by 3 bases and J by 4 bases, and 9 bases separated the two germline ends. The CDR3 is made up of 13 amino acids. Per the germline V gene, CDR1 is MNHEY and CDR2 is SVGAGI. The CDR3 sequence: CASSYDSLTEAFF. Written as DNA, the CDR3 is TGTGCCAGCAGTTATGACAGTCTCACTGAAGCTTTCTTT.

The chain couples TRBV10-3 to TRBJ2-2, with 8 nucleotides matching TRBD1. The J segment lost 5 bases and the V segment lost 11 bases, leaving 7 bases of the junction unmatched. Germline CDR1 is ENHRY and CDR2 is SYGVKD. This CDR3 comprises 13 residues. The CDR3 DNA sequence: TGTGCCCTTCGACAGGGGTGGACCGGGGAGCTGTTTTTT. The encoded protein is CALRQGWTGELFF.

This clone was recorded only once. The V and J genes are TRBV10-3 and TRBJ2-1, with 7 positions matching TRBD2. J was trimmed by 10 bases and V by 8 bases; bases with no gene match: 17. The CDR3 extends over 15 amino acids. In germline, CDR1 is ENHRY, CDR2 SYGVKD. Here the CDR3 reads CAIGVLAGEVGEQFF. The CDR3 nucleotides are TGTGCCATCGGTGTACTGGCGGGAGAGGTTGGAGAGCAGTTCTTC.

This clone was recorded a few times. The chain recombines TRBV5-1 with TRBJ2-1; D is unresolved. Trimming shortened V by 6 bases and J by 4 bases, and 5 bases separated the two germline ends. This CDR3 has 11 amino acids. Germline values: CDR1 SGHRS, CDR2 YFSETQ. The DNA of the CDR3 is TGCGCCAGCACCCAATACAATGAGCAGTTCTTC. Its translation: CASTQYNEQFF. Complete variable domain (other parts from reference TRBV5-1 and TRBJ2-1): KAGVTQTPRYLIKTRGQQVTLSCSPISGHRSVSWYQQTPGQGLQFLFEYFSETQRNKGNFPGRFSGRQFSNSRSEMNVSTLELGDSALYLCASTQYNEQFFGPGTRLTVL.

A note on this clone: A junction boundary mismatches the germline segment, possibly from a read error. J is TRBJ2-1 and V is TRBV7-7; D is perhaps TRBD2 (6 bases). This CDR3 region has 15 residues. Germline V gives CDR1 SSHAT, CDR2 FNYEAQ (reference sequence). CDR3 region: CASSSRHGSGNEQFF. The CDR3 DNA is TGTGCTAGCAGCTCCAGGCATGGTAGCGGAAATGAGCAGTTCTTC.

CDR3 amino acids: CASSQGRGGADGYTF. CDR3 nucleotide sequence: TGCGCCAGCAGCCAAGGCCGCGGGGGGGCGGATGGCTACACCTTC. The chain couples TRBV4-3 to TRBJ1-2; maybe TRBD1 (6 bases). This CDR3 spans 15 amino acids. The germline CDR1 and CDR2 sequences are LGHNA and YSLEER. V was trimmed by 1 base and J by 6 bases, leaving 15 bases between them.

The V gene is TRBV4-1, the J gene TRBJ1-1; D gene unclear. Per germline, CDR1 MGHRA and CDR2 YSYEKL. Trimming took 0 bases from V and 1 from J, leaving 9 bases between them. The CDR3 totals 15 residues. CDR3 protein: CASSQDRVSNTEAFF. CDR3 DNA sequence: TGCGCCAGCAGCCAAGATCGGGTATCGAACACTGAAGCTTTCTTT.

The chain employs TRBV18 and TRBJ1-5; 8 bases fit TRBD1. V was pared by 5 bases and J by 1 base, with 7 bases of the junction left unmatched. The germline V gene encodes CDR1 KGHSH and CDR2 LQKENI. The CDR3 runs to 16 residues. CDR3 protein: CASSSIRGPSNQPQHF. CDR3 in DNA: TGTGCCAGCTCATCGATCAGGGGGCCAAGCAATCAGCCCCAGCATTTT.

The chain recombines TRBV12-5 with TRBJ2-5; 14 nucleotides match TRBD2. Germline V CDR1 and CDR2: LGHNT, FRNRAP. The CDR3 runs 14 residues. Trimming at V came to 6 bases and at J to 9 bases, leaving 6 bases not matched to a gene. CDR3 in amino acids: CASGPGLAGVSQYF. The CDR3, as DNA: TGTGCTAGTGGCCCGGGACTAGCGGGAGTGTCCCAGTACTTC. The whole variable domain, remainder taken from reference TRBV12-5 and TRBJ2-5, is DARVTQTPRHKVTEMGQEVTMRCQPILGHNTVFWYRQTMMQGLELLAYFRNRAPLDDSGMPKDRFSAEMPDATLATLKIQPSEPRDSAVYFCASGPGLAGVSQYFGPGTRLLVL.

This clone has only one observation. This rearrangement joins TRBV7-9 to TRBJ2-3; tentative D call: TRBD1 (6 bases). CDR1 and CDR2 (germline): SEHNR, FQNEAQ (reference sequence). CDR3 length: 16 amino acids. V lost 5 bases to trimming and J lost 0 bases, with 15 bases between them. This CDR3 is CASSPPGATSTDTQYF. The CDR3 DNA reads as TGTGCCAGCAGCCCCCCAGGGGCTACTAGCACAGATACGCAGTATTTT. Full variable domain (missing parts from reference TRBV7-9 and TRBJ2-3): DTGVSQNPRHKITKRGQNVTFRCDPISEHNRLYWYRQTLGQGPEFLTYFQNEAQLEKSRLLSDRFSAERPKGSFSTLEIQRTEQGDSAMYLCASSPPGATSTDTQYFGPGTRLTVL.

The CDR3 protein is CAPEGETQYF. The CDR3 region has the DNA TGTGCCCCCGAGGGCGAGACCCAGTACTTC. The rearrangement uses TRBV12-5 and TRBJ2-5; D perhaps matches TRBD2 (5 bases). Germline V gene lookup returns CDR1 LGHNT and CDR2 FRNRAP. The CDR3 loop spans 10 amino acids.

This clone occurred once. V gene TRBV28 combines with J gene TRBJ1-3, with D perhaps TRBD1 (6 bases). The germline gives CDR1 MDHEN, CDR2 SYDVKM. This CDR3 is 15 amino acids long. V lost 11 bases to trimming and J lost 0 bases, with 17 bases between them. CDR3 in amino acids: CAVTAGTSSGNTIYF. The DNA of the CDR3 is TGTGCCGTCACCGCCGGGACAAGCTCTGGAAACACCATATATTTT.

This chain links TRBV11-3 with TRBJ2-5; 7 bases agree with TRBD2. Germline CDR1 SGHNT, CDR2 YENEEA. The CDR3 runs 15 residues. V gave up 0 bases and J gave up 4 bases; unmatched junction bases: 5. The CDR3 region is CASSLDGAGVETQYF. Here the CDR3 DNA reads TGTGCCAGCAGCTTAGATGGGGCGGGGGTAGAGACCCAGTACTTC.

The chain joins TRBV7-3 to TRBJ2-2; no definite D call. Trimming removed 0 bases from V and 3 bases from J, with 8 bases in between. From germline, CDR1 is SGHTA and CDR2 FQGTGA. The CDR3 length is 15 residues. The CDR3 sequence is CASSLTSSYTGELFF. CDR3 DNA sequence: TGTGCCAGCAGCTTAACTTCGAGCTACACCGGGGAGCTGTTTTTT.

The V and J genes are TRBV7-9 and TRBJ2-2; the match to TRBD2 covers 11 bases. The ends lost 4 bases at V and 0 bases at J; junction bases unmatched: 7. The CDR3 sequence is 18 residues long. Germline V gives CDR1 SEHNR, CDR2 FQNEAQ (reference sequence). The CDR3 nucleotides read TGTGCCAGCAGCTCGAGGACTAGCGGGCACGCGAACACCGGGGAGCTGTTTTTT. It is translated as CASSSRTSGHANTGELFF.

The chain employs TRBV5-6 and TRBJ1-6, with D unclear. Germline V CDR1 and CDR2: SGHDT, YYEEEE. This CDR3 contains 13 residues. V lost 4 bases, J lost 12 bases, and 14 bases lay in between. The CDR3: CASSPGGPGPLHF. As DNA, the CDR3 is TGTGCCAGCAGCCCTGGAGGGCCGGGACCCCTCCACTTT.